A selection of T cell receptor beta chains follows, all from one sample in a study of blood T cell repertoires in COVID-19. Method: immunoSEQ multiplex PCR; TCRdb's copy keeps in-frame clones and lacks some. The sample yields 350,000 to 450,000 clones, around 89% seen once. Sequenced input: peripheral blood. The receptors here all came from a man in his forties with acute or convalescent COVID-19. Both conserved end residues are trimmed from each CDR3.

CDR3 protein,J gene,V gene
ASSFRPATRSSYNEQF,TRBJ2-1,TRBV5-1
AISESQASPDTQY,TRBJ2-3,TRBV10-3
ASSSTGLAANEQF,TRBJ2-1,TRBV7-2
AWSNIAGGEQF,TRBJ2-1,TRBV30
ASRKGQLNTEAF,TRBJ1-1,TRBV5-8
ASSLGQGGANVLT,TRBJ2-6,TRBV11-2
ASSQEGPPLEQY,TRBJ2-7,TRBV4-2
SVGEDFGTDTQY,TRBJ2-3,TRBV29-1
AWIFAGGYGYT,TRBJ1-2,TRBV30
AISGTYNEQF,TRBJ2-1,TRBV10-3
ASGLVLQQGREAF,TRBJ1-1,TRBV12-5